This TCR beta chain was recovered during a study of vaccination and CD4 T cells after COVID-19. About the study: After vaccination, three convalescent patients were sampled at day 14 and at days 161 to 241. Study conclusions and caveats: It was observed that, in convalescent patients, a median about 86% of reactive clones arose only post-vaccination.

Cultured CD4+ T-cell DNA underwent Oncomine TCR Beta short-read sequencing. The genomic DNA was obtained from cultured CD4+ T cells by extraction with the QIAamp micro DNA kit. TCRdb redid the calling of the PCR reads with MiXCR, one entry per CDR3 protein. Of under 25,000 distinct CDR3 sequences in the sample, under 40% were seen once. The time point is: late sampling 161 to 241 days after vaccination in a few convalescent patients. Treatment defined: approximately nine-day PBMC culture with coronavirus spike peptide pools or control peptides (ViraFEST assay). ViraFEST used peptide pools to expand antigen-specific T cells, then sequenced TCRs. The sample holds a few counts of this clonotype. Its antigen is unknown. This CDR3 has 12 amino acids. The germline gives CDR1 MNHNS, CDR2 SASEGT. With V trimmed by 5 bases and J by 4 bases, 0 bases remained unmatched.

The chain carries TRBV6-1 and TRBJ1-2, with TRBD1 identical over 8 bases. This clonotype was sampled from a human donor who had recovered from COVID-19. The material sequenced was CD4+ T cells from blood, cultured in vitro, taken about 7 months after SARS-CoV-2 vaccination. The CDR3 region is CASSQGAYGYTF. DNA of the CDR3: TGTGCCAGCAGTCAGGGGGCCTATGGCTACACCTTC.